This T cell receptor beta chain was retrieved from a study of blood T cell repertoires in COVID-19. Across the study: Researchers got acute and convalescent COVID-19 samples from the United States, Italy and Spain. T cells, B-cell-depleted T cells, or PBMCs supplied cDNA or gDNA.

This CDR3 has 15 residues. Germline V gene sequence: CDR1 SGHVS, CDR2 FQNEAQ. The ends lost 3 bases at V and 4 bases at J; junction bases unmatched: 4. Authors' methods: From reference gene primer amplification, estimates of nucleated cell counts were derived. Assay: immunoSEQ multiplex PCR; the TCRdb copy retains only in-frame clones and omits some. The V and J calls and clone size come from that table; D and trimming were worked out from the DNA. The sample holds 210,000 or so clones, approximately 80% seen once. The rearrangement joins TRBV7-8 to TRBJ1-1; 11 bases are shared with TRBD1. This clonotype was sampled from an elderly woman with active or convalescent COVID-19. Material: peripheral blood. CDR3 nucleotides: TGTGCCAGCAGCTTCGCCGGGACAGGGGGCACTGAAGCTTTCTTT. It yields the protein CASSFAGTGGTEAFF.